The 16 T cell receptor beta chains in this list originate from one sample, sequenced in a study of CD8 T cells in Susac syndrome (dated by TCRdb to the late 2010s). The library was built by means of the immunoSEQ multiplex PCR assay. RNA was extracted using the RNeasy kit, and about 0.5 to 1 ug of the RNA was reverse transcribed with random hexamers. TCRdb's own reprocessing of the public reads used fastp at Q25 and MiXCR and kept productive beta chains. Each CDR3 protein gets just one entry, which takes the most common genes and DNA from the rows behind it. The sample records about 210,000 distinct CDR3 sequences, about 95% of which are singletons. 0.085% to 0.095% of the sample goes to the ten largest clones. Material: CD4+ T cells from PBMCs. Receptor source: a human donor with multiple sclerosis.

The chain has TRBV7-9 and TRBJ2-3; 7 positions agree with TRBD2. The V gene's germline CDR1 is SEHNR and CDR2 FQNEAQ (reference sequence). The V gene end was trimmed by 4 bases and the J gene end by 2 bases; junction bases not matched to a gene: 15. This CDR3 has 18 amino acids. The CDR3 DNA sequence: TGTGCCAGCAGCTGGGCTAGCGGACTCAATACCCTCACAGATACGCAGTATTTT. This codes for CASSWASGLNTLTDTQYF.

This sequence joins TRBV5-6 and TRBJ2-1, with D maybe TRBD1 (6 bases). The CDR3 has 17 amino acids. Between the trimmed V and J ends, which lost 4 bases and 6 bases, there was a span of 23 bases. Germline values: CDR1 SGHDT, CDR2 YYEEEE. The CDR3 DNA reads TGTGCCAGCAGCCTACCAACAACCGCTACAGGGTTCAATGAGCAGTTCTTC. Translation gives CASSLPTTATGFNEQFF.

V and J are TRBV9 and TRBJ2-1; 9 nucleotides line up with TRBD2. CDR3 length equals 15 residues. Germline CDR1 SGDLS, CDR2 YYNGEE. J was trimmed by 5 bases and V by 1 base; bases with no gene match: 4. DNA for the CDR3: TGTGCCAGCAGCGTAAAAGGCGGGAGGGACAATGAGCAGTTCTTC. Translating it yields CASSVKGGRDNEQFF. The variable domain in full, with the rest retrieved from reference TRBV9 and TRBJ2-1, is DSGVTQTPKHLITATGQRVTLRCSPRSGDLSVYWYQQSLDQGLQFLIQYYNGEERAKGNILERFSAQQFPDLHSELNLSSLELGDSALYFCASSVKGGRDNEQFFGPGTRLTVL.

This clonotype was picked up one time. J is TRBJ1-5 and V is TRBV12-3 or TRBV12-4; tentatively, D is TRBD1 (6 bases). The CDR3 is 15 residues long. V gave up 2 bases and J gave up 4 bases, with 12 bases separating them. CDR3 sequence reads: CASSLTQGPNQPQHF. CDR3 DNA: TGTGCCAGCAGTTTAACACAGGGACCTAATCAGCCCCAGCATTTT.

The chain has TRBV5-1 and TRBJ2-7; D is possibly TRBD1 (5 bases). The CDR3 has 14 amino acids. Germline loops: CDR1 SGHRS, CDR2 YFSETQ. V was shortened by 4 bases and J by 5 bases, with 16 bases between the two germline ends. In DNA, the CDR3 is TGCGCCAGCAGCCTCTTAGACAGAGGCGACGAGCAGTACTTC. Protein: CASSLLDRGDEQYF.

This clonotype was counted a single time. The chain carries TRBV7-2 and TRBJ2-7; a possible D gene is TRBD1 (6 bases). V was pared by 3 bases and J by 3 bases, with 15 bases between. Germline V gives CDR1 SGHTA, CDR2 FQGNSA. This CDR3 spans 15 amino acids. This CDR3 is CASSFLSGQIYEQYF. CDR3 nucleotides: TGTGCCAGCAGCTTTTTGTCGGGACAAATCTACGAGCAGTACTTC.

The chain uses TRBV2 and TRBJ2-7; 7 nucleotides line up with TRBD2. CDR3 length equals 13 residues. Trimming cost V 10 bases and J 0 bases; bases outside gene matches: 6. Germline-derived CDR1 and CDR2 are SNHLY and FYNNEI. CDR3 in amino acids: CATQRDFSYEQYF. The DNA for the CDR3 is TGTGCCACCCAGCGGGACTTCTCCTACGAGCAGTACTTC.

This chain uses TRBV2 with TRBJ2-2; D uncertain. Trimming removed 7 bases from V and 5 bases from J, with 14 bases in between. There are 14 residues in the CDR3. Germline-derived CDR1 and CDR2 are SNHLY and FYNNEI. The chain's CDR3 is CASTGTRGTGELFF. DNA for the CDR3: TGTGCCAGCACGGGCACTCGAGGAACCGGGGAGCTGTTTTTT.

This clonotype came up once. The rearrangement links TRBV3-1 to TRBJ2-1; the D is unclear. Trimming removed 5 bases at V and 7 bases at J, with 6 bases between. Germline V gives CDR1 LGHDT, CDR2 YNNKEL (reference sequence). This CDR3 comprises 11 residues. CDR3 DNA sequence: TGTGCCAGCAGCGAAGGGAATGAGCAGTTCTTC. It is translated as CASSEGNEQFF.

The gene calls are TRBV4-2 and TRBJ2-7; 10 bases line up with TRBD2. The J segment lost 4 bases and the V segment lost 1 base, leaving 4 bases of the junction unmatched. Looked up from germline, CDR1 is LGHNA and CDR2 is YNFKEQ. The CDR3 contains 15 residues. CDR3 protein: CASSQGLAGVYEQYF. As DNA, the CDR3 is TGTGCCAGCAGCCAAGGGCTAGCGGGAGTTTACGAGCAGTACTTC.

The V call is TRBV4-2, the J call TRBJ1-5; D call uncertain. This CDR3 spans 13 amino acids. V dropped 1 base and J dropped 7 bases, with 8 bases sitting between them. CDR1 is LGHNA and CDR2 is YNFKEQ in the germline V gene. CDR3 region: CASSQGLSQPQHF. The CDR3 nucleotides are TGTGCCAGCAGCCAAGGCCTTTCACAGCCCCAGCATTTT.

This clonotype was observed a single time. The rearrangement uses TRBV30 and TRBJ2-3; D remains unclear. Trimming stripped 8 bases from V and 6 bases from J, with 21 bases between. Germline V gene lookup returns CDR1 GTSNPN and CDR2 SVGIG (reference sequence). The CDR3 is made up of 14 amino acids. The CDR3 coding sequence is TGTGCCCTACAATCTGGCAGGTTGGGGGATACGCAGTATTTT. Its protein product is CALQSGRLGDTQYF.

The V call is TRBV20-1, the J call TRBJ1-5; D is ambiguous. V was pared by 2 bases and J by 2 bases, with 7 bases between. Germline V gene lookup returns CDR1 DFQATT and CDR2 SNEGSKA (reference sequence). The CDR3 totals 13 residues. The DNA of the CDR3 is TGCAGTGCTAGATTTGGGGGCAATCAGCCCCAGCATTTT. Protein sequence: CSARFGGNQPQHF.

The chain couples TRBV5-8 to TRBJ1-2, with TRBD1 as a possible D gene (5 bases). CDR3 length equals 12 residues. From germline, CDR1 is SGHTS and CDR2 YDEGEE. V gave up 4 bases and J gave up 7 bases, with 11 bases separating them. The CDR3 region has the DNA TGTGCCAGCAGCCCCCGCGGGGCTGGCTACACCTTC. This translates into CASSPRGAGYTF.

The V and J genes are TRBV6-5 and TRBJ2-2; no reliable D call. Per the germline V gene, CDR1 is MNHEY and CDR2 is SVGAGI. Trimming stripped 8 bases from V and 6 bases from J, with 7 bases between. The CDR3 sequence is 11 residues long. CDR3 in amino acids: CASGMSGELFF. The CDR3 DNA sequence: TGTGCCAGCGGAATGTCCGGGGAGCTGTTTTTT.

V usage is TRBV20-1 and J usage is TRBJ1-1; maybe TRBD1 (6 bases). The CDR3 is 14 amino acids. The germline V and J ends were trimmed by 5 bases and 6 bases, with 19 bases remaining between them. CDR1 DFQATT and CDR2 SNEGSKA come from the germline V gene (reference sequence). The CDR3 coding sequence is TGCAGTGCTCCGCGTACTAACAGGGCGGCTGAAGCTTTCTTT. Translated: CSAPRTNRAAEAFF.